The clone carrying this T cell receptor beta chain occurred a few times. Its antigen is as yet unknown. Trimming removed 4 bases from V and 3 bases from J, with 12 bases in between. In germline, CDR1 is SEHNR, CDR2 FQNEAQ (reference sequence). CDR3 size: 14 residues. CD8 cells regarded as naive lacked CD45RO, were positively chosen for CCR7, and omitted terminally differentiated effector memory CD45RA+ cells. Using immunoSEQ multiplex PCR, the repertoire was profiled, and TCRdb retains in-frame clones only, with some absent. This table has around 1.9 million clones, around 93% appearing once. The sample belongs to a study of shared clonotypes between healthy human individuals. At the level of the study: Three plates each covered CD4 naive and memory; CD8 naive two, CD8 memory one. General study findings and limits: Relative to their counterparts shared across all four donors, non-shared clonotypes exhibited diminished generation probabilities.

V gene TRBV7-9 combines with J gene TRBJ1-1; no reliable D call. This TCR was recovered from a man younger than 35 in good health. Some clones in this sample may be carry-over from other donors' samples. The sequenced material came from naive CD8+ T cells from PBMCs. CDR3 DNA sequence: TGTGCCAGCAGCTCCGCGGTCCAGCACACTGAAGCTTTCTTT. Translated: CASSSAVQHTEAFF.